This TCR beta chain was found in a study of CD4 T cells in relation to SARS-CoV-2 and coronaviruses. The protocol was immunoSEQ multiplex PCR, while the TCRdb copy is restricted to in-frame clones and leaves out a portion. The sample lists approximately 41,000 clones, more than 60% occurring once. About this clone: Its antigen is unidentified.

General study findings and limits: In around 60% of donors, memory CD4+ clonotypes crossrecognized SARS-CoV-2 and at least one common cold coronavirus spike.

The clonotype comes from an adult with COVID-19. Sequencing was done on a sample of memory CD4+ T cells from PBMCs, cultured in vitro.

CDR3 amino acids: CASSPQAGNTIYF. CDR3 DNA: TGCGCCAGCAGCCCCCAGGCCGGGAACACCATATATTTT. The chain couples TRBV4-1 to TRBJ1-3; D is unresolved. Germline V gene sequence: CDR1 MGHRA, CDR2 YSYEKL. V dropped 4 bases and J dropped 7 bases, with 11 bases sitting between them. CDR3 size: 13 residues.